This is a list of T cell receptor beta chains from one sample in a study of type 1 and type 2 diabetes patients. TCRdb processed the multiplex PCR reads anew with MiXCR; each CDR3 protein has one entry. The table lists more than 250,000 distinct CDR3 sequences, 40% to 50% of them singletons, with about an eighth in the top ten. Sequencing was done on a sample of peripheral blood mononuclear cells (PBMCs). These receptor sequences come from a man between 18 and 29 years old with type 2 diabetes. Each CDR3 is given with its conserved first and last residue. The D gene is left open where the match is weak. Some rows have no size entry. The others give once, few or many, or a class for an expanded clone.

cdr3_nt,cdr3_aa,d_call,cdr3_length,j_call,clone_size,v_call
TGTGCCAGCAGCCAGCTAGCGGGGGGCCCCAACTACGAGCAGTACTTC,CASSQLAGGPNYEQYF,TRBD2,16,TRBJ2-7,-,TRBV10-2
TGTGCCAGCAGAGACAGGGGTCACAATCAGCCCCAGCATTTT,CASRDRGHNQPQHF,TRBD1,14,TRBJ1-5,few,TRBV27
TGCGCCAGCAGCGAGGAGTTTAGCGGGAAGTCCCCCCACGAGCAGTACTTC,CASSEEFSGKSPHEQYF,TRBD2,17,TRBJ2-7,once,TRBV5-1
TGTGCCAGCAGCTTTCGGAGGGAAACCTATAATTCACCCCTCCACTTT,CASSFRRETYNSPLHF,-,16,TRBJ1-6,-,TRBV5-5
TGTGCCAGCAGTGGGGTGGGGGAGCTGTTTTTT,CASSGVGELFF,-,11,TRBJ2-2,-,TRBV10-3
TGTGCCAGCCTCGCGACAGGCCAAGATACGCAGTATTTT,CASLATGQDTQYF,-,13,TRBJ2-3,-,TRBV12-3/TRBV12-4
TGCAGTGTCAGGGAGGACTACACCCTCCACTTT,CSVREDYTLHF,-,11,TRBJ1-6,-,TRBV20-1
TGCGCCAGCAGCCCCCTCCGGACGGGGCCCTACGAGCAGTACTTC,CASSPLRTGPYEQYF,-,15,TRBJ2-7,-,TRBV4-1
TGTGCCAGCAGCCCGACCGCTGATAATTCACCCCTCCACTTT,CASSPTADNSPLHF,-,14,TRBJ1-6,-,TRBV13
TGTGCCAGCCGCCGGGACAGACAGATTAACTATGGCTACACCTTC,CASRRDRQINYGYTF,TRBD1,15,TRBJ1-2,few,TRBV6-5
TGTGCCAGCAGAGTGGCAGGGGGCGAGGAGACCCAGTACTTC,CASRVAGGEETQYF,TRBD1,14,TRBJ2-5,few,TRBV6-6
TGTGCCAGTAGTATGTCCGAGGGTGCTGGTCAGCCCCAGCATTTT,CASSMSEGAGQPQHF,-,15,TRBJ1-5,-,TRBV19
TGCGCCAGCAGAGCGACTAGTAGGGTCGGTGAGCAGTTCTTC,CASRATSRVGEQFF,-,14,TRBJ2-1,-,TRBV10-1
TGCAGCGTTGTAGCAAGTCTGGATGAAAAACTGTTTTTT,CSVVASLDEKLFF,-,13,TRBJ1-4,-,TRBV29-1
TGTGCCAGCAGCCGGGCCCCGGACAGAATGAACACTGAAGCTTTCTTT,CASSRAPDRMNTEAFF,-,16,TRBJ1-1,-,TRBV14
TGTGCCAGCAGCGAGAGGACAGGCGCAGGGGACACCATATATTTT,CASSERTGAGDTIYF,TRBD1,15,TRBJ1-3,few,TRBV9
TGTGCCAGCAGCTTAGAGGGGGGGCAAGGTGGAAACGAGCAGTACTTC,CASSLEGGQGGNEQYF,-,16,TRBJ2-7,few,TRBV7-2
TGTGCCAGCAGTTCTGGCGGAGGGGACACAGATACGCAGTATTTT,CASSSGGGDTDTQYF,-,15,TRBJ2-3,once,TRBV6-6
TGTGCCAGTAGATCGCCTCGGGGCTACACCTTC,CASRSPRGYTF,-,11,TRBJ1-2,few,TRBV19
TGTGCCACCCGCGGAGAGGGGCTGAACACTGAAGCTTTCTTT,CATRGEGLNTEAFF,-,14,TRBJ1-1,few,TRBV24-1
TGTGCCAGCAGTTTAATAGGACAGGGGGCTCTCACTGAAGCTTTCTTT,CASSLIGQGALTEAFF,TRBD1,16,TRBJ1-1,few,TRBV12-3/TRBV12-4
TGCAGTGCTCCGCTACGGACAGGGGCCACTGAAGCTTTCTTT,CSAPLRTGATEAFF,TRBD1,14,TRBJ1-1,-,TRBV20-1
TGTGCCAGCTGGGATAGGGACTCCTACAATGAGCAGTTCTTC,CASWDRDSYNEQFF,-,14,TRBJ2-1,-,TRBV6-1
TGCAGCGTTGAAGACAGCCTGTGGGATGAGCAGTTCTTC,CSVEDSLWDEQFF,-,13,TRBJ2-1,few,TRBV29-1
TGTGCCAGCAGGTGGACAGCTTCGAACACTGAAGCTTTCTTT,CASRWTASNTEAFF,-,14,TRBJ1-1,-,TRBV27
TGTGCCAGTAATCCAGCGGGGGGGTTGGGAGAGCAGTTCTTC,CASNPAGGLGEQFF,TRBD2,14,TRBJ2-1,few,TRBV19
TGTGCCAGTAGTAAGACAGCGGGGGTAAACACTGAAGCTTTCTTT,CASSKTAGVNTEAFF,-,15,TRBJ1-1,few,TRBV19
TGTGCCAGCAGCTTCCTCGGGAGGACTAGCGGGCGAGCAGAAGAGACCCAGTACTTC,CASSFLGRTSGRAEETQYF,TRBD2,19,TRBJ2-5,-,TRBV7-6
TGTGCCAGCAGCTTAGACCGTTGGGCCAATGAGCAGTTCTTC,CASSLDRWANEQFF,-,14,TRBJ2-1,few,TRBV7-3
TGCGCCAGCAAAGGGGACAGGGCCTACAATGAGCAGTTCTTC,CASKGDRAYNEQFF,TRBD1,14,TRBJ2-1,-,TRBV10-1
TGTGCCACGTCACCCCCCGACTACGAGCAGTACTTC,CATSPPDYEQYF,-,12,TRBJ2-7,few,TRBV2
TGTGCCAGCAGTGTTCAGGGGTTCGACTACGAGCAGTACTTC,CASSVQGFDYEQYF,-,14,TRBJ2-7,-,TRBV7-3
TGTGCCACCAGCAGATCACAGGGGAGGAAGACCCAGTACTTC,CATSRSQGRKTQYF,-,14,TRBJ2-5,many,TRBV15
TGTGCCAGCAGCTTGGGTTTAGGGGAAACTAATGAAAAACTGTTTTTT,CASSLGLGETNEKLFF,-,16,TRBJ1-4,-,TRBV7-9
TGTGCCAGTAGTATTGCCAGTGGTAAGGGCTACACCTTC,CASSIASGKGYTF,-,13,TRBJ1-2,few,TRBV19
TGTGCCAGCAGCTTAATGCGTGGCAATTCACCCCTCCACTTT,CASSLMRGNSPLHF,-,14,TRBJ1-6,-,TRBV11-1